This T cell receptor beta chain was captured in a study of response to subunit inactivated influenza vaccine. General study findings and limits: Each seasonal influenza vaccination, the authors suggested, recruits few new T cells.

TCRdb called the RT-PCR reads again in MiXCR, with one record for every CDR3 protein. The sample consists of around 540,000 distinct CDR3 sequences, about 11% of them appearing once. The CDR3 covers 13 residues. CDR1 SGHRS and CDR2 YFSETQ come from the germline V gene. The V and J ends lost 4 bases and 1 base respectively, with 8 bases between them. This clonotype has a handful of counts. Its target is not known. This sample comprised PBMCs from blood, obtained on the day of vaccination. The chain recombines TRBV5-1 with TRBJ1-2, with D maybe TRBD1 (5 bases). The sequence came from a man aged 45-65 years who received an inactivated influenza vaccine. The CDR3, as DNA: TGCGCCAGCAGCCGGGACGATAACTATGGCTACACCTTC. It specifies CASSRDDNYGYTF.